This T cell receptor beta chain was found in a study of blood T cell repertoires in COVID-19. Only in-frame clones appear in the TCRdb table, and some are missing; sequencing was by immunoSEQ multiplex PCR. The sample contains 200,000 to 250,000 clones, around 81% of which appear only once. Germline assignment: CDR1 SQVTM and CDR2 ANQGSEA. Between the trimmed V and J ends, which lost 4 bases and 4 bases, there was a span of 13 bases. This CDR3 comprises 13 residues. V is TRBV29-1 and J is TRBJ1-1, with D perhaps matching TRBD1 (5 bases). The sequenced sample consisted of PBMCs or T cells enriched from blood (not recorded which). The TCR sequence derives from a woman aged 45-59 years with acute COVID-19. CDR3 DNA: TGCAGCGTTGGTTCAGGGCCGAGCACTGAAGCTTTCTTT. This encodes CSVGSGPSTEAFF.